The 24 T cell receptor beta chains given below trace back to one sample, sequenced in a study of blood T cells in healthy people across ages (dated by TCRdb to about 2015). The method behind the library was 5' RACE. Instrument on record: Illumina HiSeq 2500. A second PCR of roughly 6 to 11 cycles was run with a J-beta primer mix and a sample-barcoded 5' primer. TCRdb reanalyzed the raw reads on its own, using fastp at Q25 for trimming and MiXCR for clone calling, and kept in-frame beta chains. Each entry merges the rows of one CDR3 protein and shows their most common DNA and genes. This sample is represented by roughly 1.5 million distinct CDR3 sequences; roughly two fifths of them were singletons. The leading ten clones occupy about 4.1% of the sample. The sample taken for sequencing was blood. These receptors all come from a young woman in good health.

The V and J genes are TRBV6-6 and TRBJ1-4; weak D call: TRBD1 (5 bases). The V gene's germline CDR1 is MNHNY and CDR2 SVGAGI (reference sequence). Between the trimmed V and J ends, which lost 6 bases and 1 base, there was a span of 15 bases. This CDR3 is 16 amino acids long. DNA of the CDR3: TGTGCCAGCAGACGACAGAGTGGGGGAACTAATGAAAAACTGTTTTTT. Its translation: CASRRQSGGTNEKLFF.

This clonotype was observed a handful of times. The chain combines TRBV6-2 or TRBV6-3 with TRBJ2-1; D tentatively fits TRBD1 or TRBD2 (5 bases each). The CDR3 has 17 residues. Germline assignment: CDR1 MNHEY and CDR2 SVGEGT. V gave up 7 bases and J gave up 6 bases, with 25 bases separating them. The CDR3 loop reads CASTPRVGDQASNEQFF. The DNA for the CDR3 is TGTGCCAGCACCCCAAGGGTAGGGGACCAAGCATCCAATGAGCAGTTCTTC.

The V and J genes are TRBV7-3 and TRBJ2-3; 9 bases match TRBD2. Losses at the gene ends were 3 bases for V and 2 bases for J; bases not matched to a gene: 6. This CDR3 has 16 amino acids. CDR1 and CDR2 from the germline V gene are SGHTA and FQGTGA. The CDR3 sequence is CASSLGIAGATDTQYF. CDR3 nucleotides: TGTGCCAGCAGCTTGGGGATAGCGGGAGCCACAGATACGCAGTATTTT.

This clonotype came up a few times. For the CDR3, the DNA is TGCGCCAGCACCCGCGGCGGGGGCACTGAAGCTTTCTTT. It translates to CASTRGGGTEAFF. The chain couples TRBV10-1 to TRBJ1-1; tentative D call: TRBD1 (5 bases). Trimming removed 7 bases at V and 4 bases at J, with 13 bases between. Germline V gene lookup returns CDR1 WNHNN and CDR2 SYGVQD (reference sequence). The CDR3 length is 13 residues.

CDR3 coding DNA: TGTGCCAGCAAGGAACTTAGCGGGAGGGCCGACTACGAGCAGTACTTC. This encodes CASKELSGRADYEQYF. The chain couples TRBV6-2 or TRBV6-3 to TRBJ2-7, with 11 bases fitting TRBD2. The CDR3 extends over 16 amino acids. J gave up 3 bases and V 7 bases, and 11 bases lay outside the gene matches. Per germline, CDR1 MNHEY and CDR2 SVGEGT.

The rearrangement links TRBV2 to TRBJ1-4, with D hard to call. The V and J ends lost 5 bases and 5 bases respectively, with 9 bases between them. Germline CDR1 SNHLY, CDR2 FYNNEI. CDR3 length: 13 amino acids. CDR3 sequence: CASSNSENEKLFF. The CDR3 DNA is TGTGCCAGCAGTAATAGCGAGAATGAAAAACTGTTTTTT.

This clonotype was seen a handful of times. V gene TRBV7-2 combines with J gene TRBJ2-3; 7 bases match TRBD1. CDR1 SGHTA and CDR2 FQGNSA come from the germline V gene. The CDR3 totals 15 residues. V was clipped by 3 bases and J by 2 bases; unmatched bases: 5. In nucleotides, the CDR3 is TGTGCCAGCAGCTTTACAGGGGCCTTCACAGATACGCAGTATTTT. It specifies CASSFTGAFTDTQYF. Together with reference TRBV7-2 and TRBJ2-3, the CDR3 gives the full variable domain: GAGVSQSPSNKVTEKGKDVELRCDPISGHTALYWYRQSLGQGLEFLIYFQGNSAPDKSGLPSDRFSAERTGGSVSTLTIQRTQQEDSAVYLCASSFTGAFTDTQYFGPGTRLTVL.

This clonotype appeared a few times. The chain links TRBV6-4 to TRBJ2-1; D is unresolved. The CDR3 sequence is 12 residues long. The germline V and J ends were trimmed by 2 bases and 8 bases, with 7 bases remaining between them. Germline V CDR1 and CDR2: MRHNA, SNTAGT. The CDR3 sequence: CASSDMGYEQFF. The CDR3 DNA reads TGTGCCAGCAGTGACATGGGGTATGAGCAGTTCTTC.

This clonotype was seen more than once but under ten times. The CDR3 DNA is TGTGCCAGCACCCCTAGGGGACGGTGGCCCTACGAGCAGTACTTC. This translates into CASTPRGRWPYEQYF. V and J are TRBV27 and TRBJ2-7, with D perhaps TRBD1 or TRBD2 (5 bases each). The CDR3 consists of 15 residues. Germline lookup yields CDR1 MNHEY and CDR2 SMNVEV (reference sequence). V lost 7 bases to trimming and J lost 2 bases, with 18 bases between them.

This clonotype is labeled medium-sized (0.01 to 0.1%). The rearrangement joins TRBV7-8 to TRBJ2-5; maybe TRBD2 (7 bases). This CDR3 contains 18 residues. The V gene's germline CDR1 is SGHVS and CDR2 FQNEAQ. Trimming cost V 1 base and J 11 bases, with 29 bases left between them. The DNA of the CDR3 is TGTGCCAGCAGCTTAGACCCTTTAGGGGCGGGGGCTTACAATGAGCAGTACTTC. This encodes CASSLDPLGAGAYNEQYF.

Only a few counts were recorded for this clonotype. As DNA, the CDR3 is TGTGCCAGCAGCTACTGGCTAGCGGGTCCGAGCTCCTACGAGCAGTACTTC. It encodes CASSYWLAGPSSYEQYF. V usage is TRBV7-9 and J usage is TRBJ2-7, with 8 bases matching TRBD2. The V segment lost 4 bases and the J segment 0 bases; nucleotides outside the gene matches: 11. CDR1 and CDR2 from the germline V gene are SEHNR and FQNEAQ (reference sequence). The CDR3 runs to 17 residues. Using reference TRBV7-9 and TRBJ2-7 for the parts outside the CDR3, the full variable domain is DTGVSQNPRHKITKRGQNVTFRCDPISEHNRLYWYRQTLGQGPEFLTYFQNEAQLEKSRLLSDRFSAERPKGSFSTLEIQRTEQGDSAMYLCASSYWLAGPSSYEQYFGPGTRLTVT.

The genes are TRBV11-2 and TRBJ2-1; no definite D call. From germline, CDR1 is SGHAT and CDR2 FQNNGV. V lost 8 bases, J lost 6 bases, and 11 bases lay in between. The CDR3 extends over 12 amino acids. The CDR3 loop reads CASSSDPNEQFF. The CDR3 nucleotides read TGTGCCAGCTCCTCAGACCCCAATGAGCAGTTCTTC.

The chain joins TRBV7-2 to TRBJ2-5; 8 bases are a match to TRBD1. Per the germline V gene, CDR1 is SGHTA and CDR2 is FQGNSA. The length of the CDR3 is 14 residues. The ends lost 8 bases at V and 5 bases at J; junction bases unmatched: 10. The CDR3 loop reads CASARRGRAETQYF. The CDR3 nucleotides are TGTGCCAGCGCACGCAGGGGGCGCGCTGAGACCCAGTACTTC.

CDR3 protein: CSATAGARFYEQYF. For the CDR3, the DNA is TGCAGCGCTACAGCAGGGGCCCGTTTCTACGAGCAGTACTTC. The chain employs TRBV29-1 and TRBJ2-7, with D tentatively TRBD1 (6 bases). Germline CDR1 reads SQVTM; CDR2 reads ANQGSEA. Trimming took off 7 bases at V and 3 bases at J, with 19 bases between the two ends. The CDR3 runs 14 residues.

This clonotype has more than one count but fewer than ten. The chain combines TRBV20-1 with TRBJ1-1, with TRBD1 as a possible D gene (6 bases). Between the trimmed V and J ends, which lost 0 bases and 5 bases, there was a span of 10 bases. CDR1 is DFQATT and CDR2 is SNEGSKA in the germline V gene (reference sequence). The CDR3 is 13 residues long. DNA of the CDR3: TGCAGTGCTAGAGATGCGGGGACAACTGAAGCTTTCTTT. Protein: CSARDAGTTEAFF.

The J gene is TRBJ2-5, the V gene TRBV30; the D gene could be TRBD1 or TRBD2 (7 bases each). Trimming removed 4 bases from V and 2 bases from J, with 14 bases in between. CDR3 size: 14 residues. Germline CDR1 is GTSNPN and CDR2 is SVGIG (reference sequence). CDR3 DNA: TGTGCCTGGAAAGCAGGGGGAGGGCAAGAGACCCAGTACTTC. This sequence encodes CAWKAGGGQETQYF.

J is TRBJ2-5 and V is TRBV21-1. TRBV21-1 is a pseudogene locus. The length of the CDR3 is 14 residues. The chain's CDR3 is CASSKGKNQETQYF. In DNA form, the CDR3 reads TGTGCCAGCAGCAAAGGGAAGAACCAAGAGACCCAGTACTTC.

This clonotype was picked up a small number of times. The rearrangement uses TRBV6-2 or TRBV6-3 and TRBJ2-1; 8 nucleotides align to TRBD1. Germline V CDR1 and CDR2: MNHEY, SVGEGT. After removal of 4 bases from V and 7 bases from J, the junction contained 12 bases not matched to a gene. The CDR3 covers 16 residues. In DNA form, the CDR3 reads TGTGCCAGCAGTTTATTGGGAGGACAGGGTGGTAATGAGCAGTTCTTC. Translating gives CASSLLGGQGGNEQFF.

J is TRBJ2-7 and V is TRBV7-2; the D gene is possibly TRBD1 (5 bases). Germline CDR1 SGHTA, CDR2 FQGNSA. The V and J ends lost 4 bases and 3 bases respectively, with 16 bases between them. The CDR3 consists of 15 residues. As DNA, the CDR3 is TGTGCCAGCAGCTCTCCCGGTAGCAGGGTCTACGAGCAGTACTTC. Residues: CASSSPGSRVYEQYF.

The V and J genes are TRBV5-6 and TRBJ2-5; D may match TRBD1 or TRBD2 (6 bases each). This CDR3 has 14 amino acids. CDR1 is SGHDT, CDR2 YYEEEE, per germline. The V end lost 3 bases, the J end lost 2 bases, and 11 bases lay between the germline ends. For the CDR3, the DNA is TGTGCCAGCAGCTCTACGGGGGCTCAAGAGACCCAGTACTTC. It translates to CASSSTGAQETQYF.

Ten or more counts support this clonotype. The J gene is TRBJ2-5, the V gene TRBV12-3 or TRBV12-4; tentatively, D is TRBD2 (6 bases). The germline V and J ends were trimmed by 3 bases and 5 bases, with 10 bases remaining between them. The CDR3 has 13 residues. DNA of the CDR3: TGTGCCAGCAGTTTGCCGGAGGGGGAGACCCAGTACTTC. Amino acid sequence: CASSLPEGETQYF.

As to this clonotype: This may come from a read error, since a much larger clone is one base off. J is TRBJ2-5 and V is TRBV20-1; D might be TRBD1 or TRBD2, each matching 7 bases. Germline-derived CDR1 and CDR2 are DFQATT and SNEGSKA (reference sequence). V was cut by 1 base and J by 4 bases, with 22 bases left in between. The CDR3 has 17 residues. CDR3 in amino acids: CSARVVRGGGLSETQYF. CDR3 in DNA: TGCAGTGCTAGAGTTGTCAGGGGGGGAGGTCTTTCAGAGACCCAGTACTTC.

This clonotype has more than one count but fewer than ten. The chain employs TRBV19 and TRBJ1-2; unclear D gene. The V end lost 5 bases, the J end lost 8 bases, and 9 bases lay between the germline ends. CDR1 is LNHDA, CDR2 SQIVND, per germline (reference sequence). The CDR3 loop spans 11 amino acids. The CDR3 sequence is CASSWRYGYTF. CDR3 DNA sequence: TGTGCCAGTAGTTGGCGGTACGGCTACACCTTC.

This clonotype was counted only a few times. The chain joins TRBV3-1 to TRBJ2-1; D might be TRBD1 (6 bases). The CDR3 extends over 15 amino acids. CDR1 is LGHDT, CDR2 YNNKEL, per germline (reference sequence). With 2 bases removed from V and 7 bases from J, the gap between germline ends came to 15 bases. CDR3 nucleotides: TGTGCCAGCAGCCAAAGGGGGAACACTAGAAATGAGCAGTTCTTC. Its translation: CASSQRGNTRNEQFF.